This entry is about one T cell receptor beta chain. Its specificity is not known. Only in-frame clones appear in the TCRdb table, and some are missing; sequencing was by immunoSEQ multiplex PCR. The sample lists around 140,000 clones, around nine tenths occurring once. The sample is drawn from a study of cytomegalovirus exposure and HLA in healthy donors. Study-wide results and caveats: Among the CMV-associated chains, three were confirmed in vitro as specific for CMV antigens. There were about 160 TCR beta chains listed as cytomegalovirus-associated. While the bulk of TCR sequences proved rare, some public TCRs turned up in many donors.

The sample consisted of PBMCs. The clonotype originates from a man younger than 30 in good health and CMV-seropositive.

The DNA for the CDR3 is TGTGCCAGCAGCTTCACGAGTGCCGGGGAGCTGTTTTTT. Protein: CASSFTSAGELFF. The rearrangement links TRBV7-8 to TRBJ2-2; D remains unclear. This CDR3 contains 13 residues. V was clipped by 3 bases and J by 6 bases, with 8 bases between them. The germline V gene encodes CDR1 SGHVS and CDR2 FQNEAQ.